The source of this T cell receptor beta chain is a study of graft-versus-host responses after intestinal transplantation. Clones were read by immunoSEQ multiplex PCR, and TCRdb kept only the in-frame ones, dropping some. The sample consists of about 50,000 clones, nearly 95% of them appearing once. Study-level findings and limits: Early post-transplant HvG declines showed an association with peak circulating GvH clone levels. Individuals who had graft-donor T cell macrochimerism had allografts that showed high graft-versus-host to host-versus-graft clonal ratios.

On this clone itself: Antigen specificity is unknown.

Germline CDR1 reads LGHNA; CDR2 reads YNFKEQ. The CDR3 loop spans 15 amino acids. Trimming cost V 1 base and J 2 bases, with 10 bases left between them. This material consisted of unstimulated CD4+ T cells sorted from spleen or lymph node cells, taken before transplant. This TCR derives from a human donor who was the organ donor for an intestinal transplant. The chain joins TRBV4-2 to TRBJ2-3; D uncertain. The CDR3 reads CASSQAQPFTDTQYF. DNA for the CDR3: TGTGCCAGCAGCCAAGCCCAGCCGTTCACAGATACGCAGTATTTT.